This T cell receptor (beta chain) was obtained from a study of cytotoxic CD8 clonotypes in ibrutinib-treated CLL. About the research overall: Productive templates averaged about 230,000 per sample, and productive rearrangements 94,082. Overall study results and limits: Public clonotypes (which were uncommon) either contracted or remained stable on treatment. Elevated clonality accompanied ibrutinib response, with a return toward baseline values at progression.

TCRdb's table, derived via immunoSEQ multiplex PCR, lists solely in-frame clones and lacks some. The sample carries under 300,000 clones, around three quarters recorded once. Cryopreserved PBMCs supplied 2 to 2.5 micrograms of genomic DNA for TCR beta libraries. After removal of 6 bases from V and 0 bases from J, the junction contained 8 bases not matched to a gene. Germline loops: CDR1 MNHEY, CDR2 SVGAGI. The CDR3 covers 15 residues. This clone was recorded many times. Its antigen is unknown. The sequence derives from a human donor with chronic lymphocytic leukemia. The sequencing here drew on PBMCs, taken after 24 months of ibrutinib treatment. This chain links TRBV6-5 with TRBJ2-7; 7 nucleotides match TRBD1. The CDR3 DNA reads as TGTGCCAGCAGCCGACCGGGACAGAACTCCTACGAGCAGTACTTC. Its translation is CASSRPGQNSYEQYF.